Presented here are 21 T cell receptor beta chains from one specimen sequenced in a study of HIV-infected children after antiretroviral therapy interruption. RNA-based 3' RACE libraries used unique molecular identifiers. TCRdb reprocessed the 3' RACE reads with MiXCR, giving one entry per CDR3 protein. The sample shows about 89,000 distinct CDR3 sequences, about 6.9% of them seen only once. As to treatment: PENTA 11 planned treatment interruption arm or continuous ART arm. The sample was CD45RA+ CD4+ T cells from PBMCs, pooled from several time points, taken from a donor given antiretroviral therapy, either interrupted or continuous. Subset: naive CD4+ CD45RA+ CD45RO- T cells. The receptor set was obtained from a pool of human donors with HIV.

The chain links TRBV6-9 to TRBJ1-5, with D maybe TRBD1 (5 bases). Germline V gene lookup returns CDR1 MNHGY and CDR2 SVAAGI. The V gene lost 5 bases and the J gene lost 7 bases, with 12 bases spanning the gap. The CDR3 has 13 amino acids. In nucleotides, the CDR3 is TGTGCCAGCAGTGCCATCCAGGGACAGCCCCAGCATTTT. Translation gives CASSAIQGQPQHF.

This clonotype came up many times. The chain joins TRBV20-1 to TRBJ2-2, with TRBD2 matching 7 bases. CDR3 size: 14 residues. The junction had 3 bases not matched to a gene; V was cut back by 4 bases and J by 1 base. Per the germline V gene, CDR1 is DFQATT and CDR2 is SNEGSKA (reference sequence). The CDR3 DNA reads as TGCAGTGCTATGCGCGGGGGGAACACCGGGGAGCTGTTTTTT. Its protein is CSAMRGGNTGELFF.

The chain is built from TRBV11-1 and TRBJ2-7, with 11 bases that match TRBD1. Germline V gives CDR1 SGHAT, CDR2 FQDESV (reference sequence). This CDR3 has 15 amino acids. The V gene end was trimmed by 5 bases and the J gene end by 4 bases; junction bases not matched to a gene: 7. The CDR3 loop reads CASSHAGTGGYEQYF. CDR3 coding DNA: TGTGCCAGCAGCCACGCCGGGACAGGGGGTTACGAGCAGTACTTC. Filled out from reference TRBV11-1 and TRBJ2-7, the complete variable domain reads EAEVAQSPRYKITEKSQAVAFWCDPISGHATLYWYRQILGQGPELLVQFQDESVVDDSQLPKDRFSAERLKGVDSTLKIQPAELGDSAMYLCASSHAGTGGYEQYFGPGTRLTVT.

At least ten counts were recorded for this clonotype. The CDR3 region has the DNA TGTGCCAGCAGCTCCGAGGGGACGGTTTTAGGTACGCAGTATTTT. Its protein is CASSSEGTVLGTQYF. This rearrangement joins TRBV7-2 to TRBJ2-3, with D perhaps given as TRBD1 or TRBD2 (5 bases each). The V gene's germline CDR1 is SGHTA and CDR2 FQGNSA. The CDR3 is made up of 15 amino acids. V dropped 4 bases and J dropped 8 bases, with 19 bases sitting between them.

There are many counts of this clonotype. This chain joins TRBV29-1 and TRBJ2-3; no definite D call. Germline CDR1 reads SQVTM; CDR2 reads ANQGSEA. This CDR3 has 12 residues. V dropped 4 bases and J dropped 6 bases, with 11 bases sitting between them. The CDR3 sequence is CSVGKGVDTQYF. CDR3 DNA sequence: TGCAGCGTTGGTAAAGGTGTGGATACGCAGTATTTT.

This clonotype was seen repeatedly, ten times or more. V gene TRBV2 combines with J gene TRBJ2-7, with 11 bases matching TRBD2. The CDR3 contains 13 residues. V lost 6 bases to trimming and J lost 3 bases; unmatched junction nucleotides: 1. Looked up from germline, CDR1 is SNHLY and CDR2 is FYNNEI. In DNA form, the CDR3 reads TGTGCCAGCAGGGGACTAGCGGACTACGAGCAGTACTTC. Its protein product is CASRGLADYEQYF.

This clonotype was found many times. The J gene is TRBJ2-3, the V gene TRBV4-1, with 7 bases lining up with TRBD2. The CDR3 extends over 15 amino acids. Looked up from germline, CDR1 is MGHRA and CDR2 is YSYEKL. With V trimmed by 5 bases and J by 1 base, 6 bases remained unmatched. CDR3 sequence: CASSGRGGGTDTQYF. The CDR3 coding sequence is TGCGCCAGCAGCGGGCGGGGAGGGGGCACAGATACGCAGTATTTT.

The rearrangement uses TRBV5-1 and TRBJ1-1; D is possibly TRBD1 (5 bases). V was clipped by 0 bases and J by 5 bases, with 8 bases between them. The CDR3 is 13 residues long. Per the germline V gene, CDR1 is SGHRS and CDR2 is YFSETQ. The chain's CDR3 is CASSLGGGTEAFF. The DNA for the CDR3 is TGCGCCAGCAGCTTGGGGGGGGGGACTGAAGCTTTCTTT.

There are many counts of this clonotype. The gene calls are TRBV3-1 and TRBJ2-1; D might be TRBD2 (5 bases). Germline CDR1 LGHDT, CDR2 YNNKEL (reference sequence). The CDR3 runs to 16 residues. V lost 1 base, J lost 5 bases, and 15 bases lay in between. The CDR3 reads CASSQVRLTTDNEQFF. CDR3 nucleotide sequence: TGTGCCAGCAGCCAAGTCAGGCTGACTACCGACAATGAGCAGTTCTTC.

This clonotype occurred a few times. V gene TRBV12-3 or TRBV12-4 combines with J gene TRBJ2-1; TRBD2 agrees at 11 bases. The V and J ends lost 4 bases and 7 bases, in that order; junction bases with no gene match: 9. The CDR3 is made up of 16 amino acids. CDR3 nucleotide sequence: TGTGCCAGCAGTTCCGGCCTAGCGGGGGGCGGGAATGAGCAGTTCTTC. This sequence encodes CASSSGLAGGGNEQFF.

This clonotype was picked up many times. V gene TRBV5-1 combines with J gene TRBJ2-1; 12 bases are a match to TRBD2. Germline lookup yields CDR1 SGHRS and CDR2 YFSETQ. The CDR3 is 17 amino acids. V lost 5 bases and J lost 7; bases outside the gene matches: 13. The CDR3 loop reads CASRRVASGGVFNEQFF. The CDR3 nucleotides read TGCGCCAGCAGACGAGTGGCTAGCGGGGGGGTTTTTAATGAGCAGTTCTTC.

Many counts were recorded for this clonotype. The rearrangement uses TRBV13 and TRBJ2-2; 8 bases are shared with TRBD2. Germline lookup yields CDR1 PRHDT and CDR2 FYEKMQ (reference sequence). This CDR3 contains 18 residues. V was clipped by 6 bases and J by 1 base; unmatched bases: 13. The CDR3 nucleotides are TGTGCCAGCAGACCTCGGCCGGGACTAGTTTTGAACACCGGGGAGCTGTTTTTT. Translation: CASRPRPGLVLNTGELFF.

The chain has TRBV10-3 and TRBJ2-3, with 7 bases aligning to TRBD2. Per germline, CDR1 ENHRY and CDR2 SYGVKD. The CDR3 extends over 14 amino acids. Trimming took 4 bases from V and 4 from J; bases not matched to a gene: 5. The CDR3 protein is CAISGASGADTQYF. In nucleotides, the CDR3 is TGTGCCATCAGTGGGGCCAGCGGGGCAGATACGCAGTATTTT.

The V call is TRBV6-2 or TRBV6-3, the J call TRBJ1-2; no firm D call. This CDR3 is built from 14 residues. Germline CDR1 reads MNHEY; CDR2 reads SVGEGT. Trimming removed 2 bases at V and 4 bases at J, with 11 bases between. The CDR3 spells CASSYEGTGYGYTF. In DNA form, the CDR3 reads TGTGCCAGCAGTTACGAGGGTACGGGCTATGGCTACACCTTC.

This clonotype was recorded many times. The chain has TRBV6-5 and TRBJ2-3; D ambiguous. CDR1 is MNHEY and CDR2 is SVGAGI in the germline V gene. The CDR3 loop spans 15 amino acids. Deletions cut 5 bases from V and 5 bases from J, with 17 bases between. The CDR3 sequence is CASSRGPEPRDTQYF. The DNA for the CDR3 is TGTGCCAGCAGTCGAGGACCTGAACCCAGAGATACGCAGTATTTT.

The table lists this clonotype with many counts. CDR3 sequence: CAWSGTGHGPQYF. For the CDR3, the DNA is TGTGCCTGGAGTGGAACCGGCCACGGGCCCCAGTACTTC. The chain joins TRBV30 to TRBJ2-5; D call uncertain. The V gene's germline CDR1 is GTSNPN and CDR2 SVGIG (reference sequence). Trimming pared 1 base from V and 9 bases from J, leaving 15 bases between. CDR3 length equals 13 residues. Supplemented by reference TRBV30 and TRBJ2-5, the full variable domain reads SQTIHQWPATLVQPVGSPLSLECTVEGTSNPNLYWYRQAAGRGLQLLFYSVGIGQISSEVPQNLSASRPQDRQFILSSKKLLLSDSGFYLCAWSGTGHGPQYFGPGTRLLVL.

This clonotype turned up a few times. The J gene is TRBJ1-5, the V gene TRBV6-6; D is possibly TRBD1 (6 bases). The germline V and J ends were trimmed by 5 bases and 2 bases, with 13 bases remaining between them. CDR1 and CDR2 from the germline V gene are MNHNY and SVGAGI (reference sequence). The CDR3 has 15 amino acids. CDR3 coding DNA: TGTGCCAGCAGTCCACAGGGCTGGGGCAATCAGCCCCAGCATTTT. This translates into CASSPQGWGNQPQHF.

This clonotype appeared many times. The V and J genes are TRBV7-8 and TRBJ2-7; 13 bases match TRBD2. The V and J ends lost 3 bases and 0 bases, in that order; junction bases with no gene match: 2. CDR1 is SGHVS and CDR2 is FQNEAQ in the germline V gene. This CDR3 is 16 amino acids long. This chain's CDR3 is CASSFGLAGDSYEQYF. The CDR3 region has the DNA TGTGCCAGCAGCTTTGGACTAGCGGGAGACTCCTACGAGCAGTACTTC.

The CDR3 here is CAWSVRRESPKNIQYF. CDR3 bases: TGTGCCTGGAGTGTACGGAGGGAGTCTCCCAAAAACATTCAGTACTTC. This sequence joins TRBV30 and TRBJ2-4; D might be TRBD2 (6 bases). The V gene's germline CDR1 is GTSNPN and CDR2 SVGIG (reference sequence). V dropped 0 bases and J dropped 2 bases, with 14 bases sitting between them. The CDR3 runs to 16 residues.

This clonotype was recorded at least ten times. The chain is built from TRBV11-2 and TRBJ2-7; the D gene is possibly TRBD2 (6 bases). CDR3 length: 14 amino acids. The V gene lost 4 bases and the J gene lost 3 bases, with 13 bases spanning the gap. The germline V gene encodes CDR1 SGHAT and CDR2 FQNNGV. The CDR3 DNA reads TGTGCCAGCAGCTCGGTTGGGGGGTACTACGAGCAGTACTTC. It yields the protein CASSSVGGYYEQYF.

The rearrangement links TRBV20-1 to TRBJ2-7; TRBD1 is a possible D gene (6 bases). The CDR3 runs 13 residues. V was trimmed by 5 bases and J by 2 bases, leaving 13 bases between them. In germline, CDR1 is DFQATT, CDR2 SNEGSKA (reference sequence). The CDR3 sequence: CSAPAGTPYEQYF. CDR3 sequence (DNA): TGCAGTGCTCCCGCCGGGACACCCTACGAGCAGTACTTC.